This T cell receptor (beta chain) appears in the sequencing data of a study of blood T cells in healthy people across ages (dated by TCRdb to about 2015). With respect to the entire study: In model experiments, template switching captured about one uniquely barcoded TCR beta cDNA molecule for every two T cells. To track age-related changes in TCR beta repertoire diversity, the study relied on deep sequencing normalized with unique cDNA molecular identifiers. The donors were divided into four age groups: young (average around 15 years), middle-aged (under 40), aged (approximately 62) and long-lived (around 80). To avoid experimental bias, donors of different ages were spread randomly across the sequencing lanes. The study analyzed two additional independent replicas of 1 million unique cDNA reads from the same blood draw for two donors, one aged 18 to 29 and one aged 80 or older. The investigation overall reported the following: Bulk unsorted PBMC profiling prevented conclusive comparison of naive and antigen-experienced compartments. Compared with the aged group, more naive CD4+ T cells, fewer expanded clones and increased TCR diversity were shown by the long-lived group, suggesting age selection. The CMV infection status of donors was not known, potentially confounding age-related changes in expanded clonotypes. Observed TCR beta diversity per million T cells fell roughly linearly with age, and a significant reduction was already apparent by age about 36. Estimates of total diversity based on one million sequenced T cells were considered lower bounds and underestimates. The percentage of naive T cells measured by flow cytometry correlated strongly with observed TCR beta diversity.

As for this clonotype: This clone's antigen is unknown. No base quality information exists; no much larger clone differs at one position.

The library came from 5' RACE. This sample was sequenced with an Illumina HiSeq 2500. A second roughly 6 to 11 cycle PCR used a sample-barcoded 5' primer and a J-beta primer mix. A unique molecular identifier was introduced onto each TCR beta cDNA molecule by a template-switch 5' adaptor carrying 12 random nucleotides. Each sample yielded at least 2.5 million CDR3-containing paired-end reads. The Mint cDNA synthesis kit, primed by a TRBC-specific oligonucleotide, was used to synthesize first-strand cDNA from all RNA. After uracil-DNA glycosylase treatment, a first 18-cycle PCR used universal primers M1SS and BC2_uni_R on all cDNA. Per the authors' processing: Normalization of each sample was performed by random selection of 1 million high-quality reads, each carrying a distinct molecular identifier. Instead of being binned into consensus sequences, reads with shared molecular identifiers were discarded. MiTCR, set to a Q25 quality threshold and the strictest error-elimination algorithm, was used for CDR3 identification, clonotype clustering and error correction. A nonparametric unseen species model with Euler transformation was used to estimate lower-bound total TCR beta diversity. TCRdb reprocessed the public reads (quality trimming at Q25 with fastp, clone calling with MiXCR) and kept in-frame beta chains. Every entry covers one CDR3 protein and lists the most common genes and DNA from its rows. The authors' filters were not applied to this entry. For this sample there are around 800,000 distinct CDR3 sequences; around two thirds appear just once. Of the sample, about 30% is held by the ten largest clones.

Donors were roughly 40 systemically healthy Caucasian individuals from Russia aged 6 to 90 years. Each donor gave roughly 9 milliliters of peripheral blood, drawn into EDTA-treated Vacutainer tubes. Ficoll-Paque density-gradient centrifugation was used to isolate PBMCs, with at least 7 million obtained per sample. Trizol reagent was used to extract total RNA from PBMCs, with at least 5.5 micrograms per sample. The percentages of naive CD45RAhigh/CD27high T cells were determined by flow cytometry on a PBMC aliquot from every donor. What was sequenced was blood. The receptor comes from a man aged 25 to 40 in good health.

The CDR3 is CASSQDIRGAPYEQYF. The nucleotides read TGTGCCAGCAGCCAAGATATTAGGGGTGCCCCCTACGAGCAGTACTTC. This sequence uses TRBV4-2 and TRBJ2-7; the D gene is possibly TRBD1, with 5 bases matching. CDR1 and CDR2, looked up from the germline V gene, are LGHNA and YNFKEQ. The V and J ends are trimmed by 0 bases and 2 bases, leaving 14 bases between them. The CDR3 runs 16 residues from the cysteine to the phenylalanine. The only DNA kept is the CDR3, 48 bases in frame from the first base.